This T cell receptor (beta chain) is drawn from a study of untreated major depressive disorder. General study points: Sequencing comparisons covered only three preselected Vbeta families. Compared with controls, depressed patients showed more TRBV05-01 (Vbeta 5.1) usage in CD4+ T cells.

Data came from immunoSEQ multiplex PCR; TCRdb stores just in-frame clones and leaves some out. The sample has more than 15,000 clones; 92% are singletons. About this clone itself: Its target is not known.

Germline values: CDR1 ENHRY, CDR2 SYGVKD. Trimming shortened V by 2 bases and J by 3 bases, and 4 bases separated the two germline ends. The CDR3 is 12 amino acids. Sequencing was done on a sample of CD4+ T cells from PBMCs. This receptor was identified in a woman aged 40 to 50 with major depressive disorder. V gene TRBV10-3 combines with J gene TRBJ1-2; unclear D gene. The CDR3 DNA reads TGTGCCATCAGTGAGACCGACTATGGCTACACCTTC. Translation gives CAISETDYGYTF.